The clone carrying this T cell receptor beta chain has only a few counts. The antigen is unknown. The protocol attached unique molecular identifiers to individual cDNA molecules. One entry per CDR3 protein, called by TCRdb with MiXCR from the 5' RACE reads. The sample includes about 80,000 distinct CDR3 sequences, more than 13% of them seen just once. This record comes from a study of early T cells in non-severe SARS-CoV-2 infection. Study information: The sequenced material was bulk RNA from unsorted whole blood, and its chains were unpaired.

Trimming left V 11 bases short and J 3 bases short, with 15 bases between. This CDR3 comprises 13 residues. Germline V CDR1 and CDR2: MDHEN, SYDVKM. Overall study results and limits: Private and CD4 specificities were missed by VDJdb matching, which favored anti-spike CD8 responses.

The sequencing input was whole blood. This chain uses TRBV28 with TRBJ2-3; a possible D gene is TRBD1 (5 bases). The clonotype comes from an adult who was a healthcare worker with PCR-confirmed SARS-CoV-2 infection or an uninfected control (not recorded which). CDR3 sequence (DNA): TGTGCCTGTACTCAGGGAACAACAGATACGCAGTATTTT. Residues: CACTQGTTDTQYF.